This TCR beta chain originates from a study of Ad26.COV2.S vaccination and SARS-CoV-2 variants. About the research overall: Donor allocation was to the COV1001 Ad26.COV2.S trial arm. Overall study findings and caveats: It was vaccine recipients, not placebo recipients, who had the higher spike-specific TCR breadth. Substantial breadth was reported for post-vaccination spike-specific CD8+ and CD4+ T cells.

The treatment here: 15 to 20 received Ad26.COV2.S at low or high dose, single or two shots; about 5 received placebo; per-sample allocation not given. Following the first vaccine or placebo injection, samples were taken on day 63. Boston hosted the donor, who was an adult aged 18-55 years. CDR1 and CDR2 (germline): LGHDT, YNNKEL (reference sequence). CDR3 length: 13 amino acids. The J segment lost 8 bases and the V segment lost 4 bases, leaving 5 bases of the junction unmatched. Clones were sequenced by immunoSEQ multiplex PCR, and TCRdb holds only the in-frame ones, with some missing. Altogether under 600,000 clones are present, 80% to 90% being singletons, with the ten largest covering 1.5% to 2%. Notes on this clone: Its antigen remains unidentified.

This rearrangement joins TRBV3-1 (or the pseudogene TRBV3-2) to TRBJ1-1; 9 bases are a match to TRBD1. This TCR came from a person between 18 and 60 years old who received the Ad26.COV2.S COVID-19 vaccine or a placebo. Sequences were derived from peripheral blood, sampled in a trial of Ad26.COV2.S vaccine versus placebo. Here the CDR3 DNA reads TGTGCCAGCAGCCGGGACAGGGTTCCCGAAGCTTTCTTT. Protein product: CASSRDRVPEAFF.